Listed below are T cell receptor beta chains from one sample, sequenced in a study of blood T cells in healthy people across ages. TCRdb processed the 5' RACE reads anew with MiXCR; each CDR3 protein has one entry. The table lists roughly 680,000 distinct CDR3 sequences, about 50% of them singletons. Source material: blood. These receptors all come from an elderly woman in good health. Each CDR3 is given with its conserved first and last residue. The D gene is left open where the match is weak. The size entry is marked missing in some rows and otherwise reads once, few, many or a size class.

CDR3 | J | D | V | size | length
CASSSREGVYNEQFF | TRBJ2-1 | NA | TRBV27 | many | 15
CASRTDYEQYF | TRBJ2-7 | NA | TRBV28 | many | 11
CASSLEGTGVGEQYF | TRBJ2-7 | TRBD1 | TRBV7-2 | NA | 15
CSVVGLGWSYGYTF | TRBJ1-2 | NA | TRBV29-1 | many | 14
CATSEPGLAGVNEQYF | TRBJ2-5 | TRBD2 | TRBV24-1 | NA | 16
CASAQRGDQPQHF | TRBJ1-5 | NA | TRBV28 | NA | 13
CASSPGTAGYQPQHF | TRBJ1-5 | TRBD1 | TRBV7-2 | few | 15
CASSQMTGGSAEQFF | TRBJ2-1 | TRBD1 | TRBV7-3 | NA | 15
CASSPPAARTDTQYF | TRBJ2-3 | NA | TRBV18 | NA | 15
CSASDPGGNQPQHF | TRBJ1-5 | NA | TRBV20-1 | NA | 14
CASDLGGAGNEQFF | TRBJ2-1 | NA | TRBV5-1 | NA | 14
CASSHGALNEQFF | TRBJ2-1 | NA | TRBV5-1 | many | 13
CASSDTNRGINTEAFF | TRBJ1-1 | NA | TRBV12-3/TRBV12-4 | NA | 16
CASSDGGGQNIQYF | TRBJ2-4 | TRBD2 | TRBV2 | NA | 14
CSARDTGGPTDTQYF | TRBJ2-3 | TRBD1 | TRBV20-1 | NA | 15
CASSLTRKNYEQYF | TRBJ2-7 | NA | TRBV12-3/TRBV12-4 | NA | 14
CASSPYADTQYF | TRBJ2-3 | NA | TRBV11-2 | NA | 12
CASSSTFTGASSYNEQFF | TRBJ2-1 | TRBD1 | TRBV7-8 | NA | 18
CSGGQQETQYF | TRBJ2-5 | TRBD1 | TRBV29-1 | many | 11
CASSFAPTGGYTF | TRBJ1-2 | NA | TRBV28 | NA | 13
CASSLAQPADTQYF | TRBJ2-3 | NA | TRBV5-1 | many | 14
CSSSVGTGGPEAFF | TRBJ1-1 | NA | TRBV7-2 | NA | 14
CAGGQGSSYEQYF | TRBJ2-7 | TRBD1 | TRBV10-3 | few | 13
CSAREQDGRANYGYTF | TRBJ1-2 | NA | TRBV20-1 | NA | 16
CASTPGQGVHEQYF | TRBJ2-7 | TRBD1 | TRBV6-5 | NA | 14
CASSYGTGGTEAFF | TRBJ1-1 | TRBD1 | TRBV6-6 | NA | 14